A selection of T cell receptor beta chains follows, all from one sample in a study of PD-L1 blockade in urothelial cancer. Here immunoSEQ multiplex PCR was the method, and the copy in TCRdb shows in-frame clones only, minus some. The table has around 50,000 clones, roughly 91% seen once; the top ten hold 2% to 2.5%. Here the sequenced sample was PBMCs, taken around atezolizumab (anti-PD-L1) treatment. The receptors here all came from a man in his sixties with urothelial cancer. Each CDR3 is given without its conserved first and last residue. Fields, in order: V gene, CDR3 protein.

>TRBV6-1
ASSDMAPNYGYT
>TRBV29-1
SAAGQGNGYT
>TRBV7-2
ASSLEQGLNIQY
>TRBV5-4
ASSPGGSRSYNEQF
>TRBV12-1
APVGVVDTQY
>TRBV9
ASSVGWAGGYGYT
>TRBV6-5
ASSLSGGRSNEQF
>TRBV2
ASIPRTGGTGTEAF
>TRBV28
ASSPLGGEQY
>TRBV5-1
ASSPQGGDTQY
>TRBV30
AWSGTGIRETQY
>TRBV19
ASTQGGAANTGELF
>TRBV7-6
ASSLAYDRYNEQF
>TRBV5-1
ASSLNPGTGGNEQF
>TRBV5-1
ASSLSRDIYEQY
>TRBV5-1
ASSLVGERNQPQH
>TRBV28
ASNKIGTSGRAHNEQF
>TRBV5-1
ASSLDSGSGANVLT
>TRBV11-2
ASSRGQGTWEQF
>TRBV7-2
ASSLYRGIVGNQPQH
>TRBV10-3
AISRNGDTEAF
>TRBV18
ASSAGTGIREQF
>TRBV11-2
ASLPQPASGRYEQY
>TRBV5-1
ASSLVYSYNEQF
>TRBV5-1
ASSLGTPSYNSPLH
>TRBV28
ASSSGTSGRNEQF
>TRBV7-6
ASSLGGVHEQY
>TRBV27
ASSQRTDLNTEAF
>TRBV28
ASRKPGTYGLAEAYEQY
>TRBV5-1
ASSLGQGTEQY
>TRBV29-1
SAGQETQY
>TRBV7-2
ASSFRDRVIEAF
>TRBV28
ASSSGQLSNQPQH
>TRBV11-3
ASSKETSGRPNTDTQY
>TRBV4-1
ASTSPGANYGYT
>TRBV6-5
ASSLAGGPYEQY
>TRBV6-5
ASAGGGTDTQY
>TRBV5-1
ASSLTGAQETQY
>TRBV7-2
ASSFPRDTGGHEQF
>TRBV30
AWSSGQGGYT
>TRBV4-1
ASSQVGTGVETQY
>TRBV28
ASSLPQPPSASFPYT
>TRBV5-6
ASSLGAGRGESPLH
>TRBV4-3
ASSQALPSGRTSTDTQY
>TRBV5-1
ASSPGQGANEQY
>TRBV4-1
ASSPLGAGENIQY
>TRBV4-1
ASSPAGDNEQF
>TRBV29-1
SVEGTGQAIEAF
>TRBV25-1
ASEPGQGNTIY
>TRBV10-3
AIRDRGSQETQY
>TRBV9
ASSAGSGMRTDTQY
>TRBV6-4
ASSESTGLEAF
>TRBV19
ASSIAPHRSYSGANVLT
>TRBV7-6
ASSLEQGNFRSQPQH
>TRBV10-3
AIKGDRGDYGYT